This T cell receptor beta chain was found in a study of blood T cell repertoires in COVID-19. Across the study: Both acute and convalescent COVID-19 samples were obtained from the United States, Italy and Spain. PBMCs, B-cell-depleted T cells, or T cells provided the cDNA or gDNA that made up the material.

Between the trimmed V and J ends, which lost 1 base and 0 bases, there was a span of 13 bases. This CDR3 spans 16 amino acids. Germline CDR1 and CDR2: LGHNA and YNFKEQ. Authors' data handling: The assay estimated nucleated cells by amplifying reference gene primers. Profiling relied on immunoSEQ multiplex PCR, and the TCRdb table lists in-frame clones only, not all of them. The V and J calls and clone size come from that table; D and trimming were worked out from the DNA. This sample has 40,000 to 60,000 clones, with around 86% found just once. The receptor was derived from a man in his forties with active COVID-19. V usage is TRBV4-2 and J usage is TRBJ2-7; weak D call: TRBD2 (6 bases). Sequenced input: peripheral blood. In nucleotides, the CDR3 is TGTGCCAGCAGCCAAGCATATGCCGGGAGCTCCTACGAGCAGTACTTC. The encoded protein is CASSQAYAGSSYEQYF.